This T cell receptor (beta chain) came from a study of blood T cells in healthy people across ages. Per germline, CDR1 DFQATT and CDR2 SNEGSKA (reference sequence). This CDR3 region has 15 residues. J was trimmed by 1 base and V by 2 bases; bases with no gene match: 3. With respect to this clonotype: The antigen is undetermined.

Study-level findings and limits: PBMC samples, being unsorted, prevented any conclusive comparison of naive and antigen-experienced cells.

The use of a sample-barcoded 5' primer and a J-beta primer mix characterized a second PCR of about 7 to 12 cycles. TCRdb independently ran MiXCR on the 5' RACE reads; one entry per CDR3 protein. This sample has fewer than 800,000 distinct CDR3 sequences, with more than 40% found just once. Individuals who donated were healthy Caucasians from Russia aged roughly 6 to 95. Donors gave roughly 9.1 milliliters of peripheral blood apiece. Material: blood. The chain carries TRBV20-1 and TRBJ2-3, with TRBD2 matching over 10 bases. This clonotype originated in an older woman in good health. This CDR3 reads CSARSGLAGTDTQYF. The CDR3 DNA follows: TGCAGTGCTAGATCCGGACTAGCGGGCACAGATACGCAGTATTTT.